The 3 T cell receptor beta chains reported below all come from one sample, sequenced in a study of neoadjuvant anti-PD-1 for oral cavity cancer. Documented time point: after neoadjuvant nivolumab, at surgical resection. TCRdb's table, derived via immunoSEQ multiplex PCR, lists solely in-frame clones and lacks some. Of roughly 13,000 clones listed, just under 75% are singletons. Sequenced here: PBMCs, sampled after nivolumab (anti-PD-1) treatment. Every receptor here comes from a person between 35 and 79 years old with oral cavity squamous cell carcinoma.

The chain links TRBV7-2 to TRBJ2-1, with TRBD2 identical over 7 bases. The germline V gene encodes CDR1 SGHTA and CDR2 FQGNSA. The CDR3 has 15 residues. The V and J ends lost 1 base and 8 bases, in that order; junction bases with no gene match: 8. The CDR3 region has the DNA TGTGCCAGCAGCTTAGGGGCGGGAGAAGGGTATGAGCAGTTCTTC. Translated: CASSLGAGEGYEQFF. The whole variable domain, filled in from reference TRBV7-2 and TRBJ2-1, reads GAGVSQSPSNKVTEKGKDVELRCDPISGHTALYWYRQSLGQGLEFLIYFQGNSAPDKSGLPSDRFSAERTGGSVSTLTIQRTQQEDSAVYLCASSLGAGEGYEQFFGPGTRLTVL.

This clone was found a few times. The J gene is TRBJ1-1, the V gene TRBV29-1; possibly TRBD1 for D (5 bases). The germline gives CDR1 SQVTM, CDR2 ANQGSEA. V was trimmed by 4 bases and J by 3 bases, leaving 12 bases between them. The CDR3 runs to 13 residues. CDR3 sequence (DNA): TGCAGCGTTGTACCTGGGGGGTACACTGAAGCTTTCTTT. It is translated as CSVVPGGYTEAFF. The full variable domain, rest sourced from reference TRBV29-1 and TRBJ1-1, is SAVISQKPSRDICQRGTSLTIQCQVDSQVTMMFWYRQQPGQSLTLIATANQGSEATYESGFVIDKFPISRPNLTFSTLTVSNMSPEDSSIYLCSVVPGGYTEAFFGQGTRLTVV.

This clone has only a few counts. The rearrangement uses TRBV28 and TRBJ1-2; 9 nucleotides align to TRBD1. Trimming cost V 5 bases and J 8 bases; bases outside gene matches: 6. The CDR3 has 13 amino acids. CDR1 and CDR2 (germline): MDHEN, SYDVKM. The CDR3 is CASSPGQGIGYTF. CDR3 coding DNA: TGTGCCAGCAGTCCGGGACAGGGTATCGGCTACACCTTC.